This is a list of T cell receptor beta chains from one sample in a study of blood T cell repertoires in COVID-19. Profiling relied on immunoSEQ multiplex PCR, and the TCRdb table lists in-frame clones only, not all of them. The data hold roughly 280,000 clones, with 65% to 90% observed a single time. The specimen was peripheral blood. These receptors were collected from a young man with active or convalescent COVID-19. Both conserved end residues are part of each CDR3. Fields, in order: V gene, clone size, J gene, D gene, CDR3 DNA, CDR3 protein. The D gene is left open where the match is weak. Size is stated for part of the rows, as once, few or many counts, or as a class when the clone is expanded.

TRBV5-6	.	TRBJ1-2	TRBD1	TGTGCCAGCAGCTTAGGACAGGGAGACTATGGCTACACCTTC	CASSLGQGDYGYTF
TRBV27	few	TRBJ2-7	TRBD2	TGTGCCAGCAGTTGGGGACTAGCGAACGAGCAGTACTTC	CASSWGLANEQYF
TRBV5-4	.	TRBJ2-7	.	TGTGCCAGCAGCTTGGGTCCGGAGCAGTACTTC	CASSLGPEQYF
TRBV2	.	TRBJ1-2	TRBD1	TGTGCCAGCAGTGAGTGGGACAGGCAGTACTATGGCTACACCTTC	CASSEWDRQYYGYTF
TRBV19	.	TRBJ2-3	.	TGTGCCAGTAGTGGGCGGGGGCTTACAGATACGCAGTATTTT	CASSGRGLTDTQYF
TRBV10-2	.	TRBJ1-1	TRBD1	TGCGCCAGCAAACGGGGACAGGGGGAGTTGAACACTGAAGCTTTCTTT	CASKRGQGELNTEAFF
TRBV7-2	.	TRBJ2-3	TRBD2	TGTGCCAGCAGGCTGACCAGCGGGGGCACAGATACGCAGTATTTT	CASRLTSGGTDTQYF
TRBV29-1	.	TRBJ2-1	TRBD2	TGCAGTGTCCGGGAGGGGTCAAGTGAGCAGTTCTTC	CSVREGSSEQFF
TRBV6-5	.	TRBJ2-7	.	TGTGCCAGCACAAACGGCTACGAGCAGTACTTC	CASTNGYEQYF
TRBV18	once	TRBJ2-5	TRBD2	TGTGCCAGCTCACCGGGCAGCGGGGGTGAGGAGACCCAGTACTTC	CASSPGSGGEETQYF
TRBV6-2/TRBV6-3	.	TRBJ1-1	.	TGTGCCAGCAGTTACACAGTAATGGCTGAAGCTTTCTTT	CASSYTVMAEAFF
TRBV7-2	.	TRBJ2-2	.	TGTGCCAGCAGCTTCATCACCGGGGAGCTGTTTTTT	CASSFITGELFF
TRBV7-2	.	TRBJ2-7	.	TGTGCCAGCAGCTATGACAGAGAGCTTCAGTACTTC	CASSYDRELQYF